Presented here are 26 T cell receptor beta chains from one specimen sequenced in a study of memory CD4+ T cells and cytomegalovirus serostatus. The sort gate was single viable CD3+CD4+CD8-CD45RO+ cells for memory CD4+ T cells. Produced via immunoSEQ multiplex PCR; TCRdb's table is partial and in-frame only. This table holds about 46,000 clones, roughly three quarters found once. Sequencing used memory CD4+ T cells from blood. These receptors originate from an adult in good health and CMV-seronegative.

The chain has TRBV28 and TRBJ1-1, with D possibly being TRBD1 (5 bases). The CDR3 sequence is 15 residues long. Trimming shortened V by 2 bases and J by 2 bases, and 12 bases separated the two germline ends. Germline V gene sequence: CDR1 MDHEN, CDR2 SYDVKM. The CDR3 DNA is TGTGCCAGCAGTTTACCGGGACGGATTAACACTGAAGCTTTCTTT. Amino acid sequence: CASSLPGRINTEAFF.

The V and J genes are TRBV29-1 and TRBJ2-1; TRBD2 aligns across 10 bases. V shed 4 bases and J 4 bases; nucleotides not matched to a gene: 4. The CDR3 contains 14 residues. Germline lookup yields CDR1 SQVTM and CDR2 ANQGSEA. This CDR3 reads CSVALLAGYNEQFF. In DNA, the CDR3 is TGCAGCGTTGCCCTACTAGCGGGGTACAATGAGCAGTTCTTC.

The rearrangement uses TRBV2 and TRBJ2-1; D gene unclear. The CDR3 length is 12 residues. The V end was cut by 2 bases, the J end by 9 bases, with 8 bases between. Germline CDR1 and CDR2: SNHLY and FYNNEI. The CDR3 region has the DNA TGTGCCAGCAGTGAACAGGTCTTTGAGCAGTTCTTC. Its protein is CASSEQVFEQFF.

This clone was observed a few times. The chain joins TRBV19 to TRBJ1-6; TRBD1 aligns across 10 bases. J lost 9 bases, V lost 7 bases, and 9 bases had no gene match. CDR1 is LNHDA, CDR2 SQIVND, per germline (reference sequence). The CDR3 covers 15 residues. CDR3: CASTWTGGQVSPLHF. CDR3 nucleotide sequence: TGTGCCAGTACCTGGACAGGGGGACAGGTTTCACCCCTCCACTTT.

The chain recombines TRBV19 with TRBJ1-2; D uncertain. The V and J ends lost 3 bases and 4 bases respectively, with 15 bases between them. This CDR3 has 15 amino acids. The germline gives CDR1 LNHDA, CDR2 SQIVND (reference sequence). CDR3 nucleotides: TGTGCCAGTAGTATTTCTCTCGATCGATCCTATGGCTACACCTTC. The encoded protein is CASSISLDRSYGYTF.

This chain links TRBV6-6 with TRBJ2-7; D not certain. The V end lost 5 bases, the J end lost 0 bases, and 8 bases lay between the germline ends. The length of the CDR3 is 13 residues. Germline CDR1 is MNHNY and CDR2 is SVGAGI (reference sequence). CDR3 sequence: CASSLRASYEQYF. DNA for the CDR3: TGTGCCAGCAGTCTCCGTGCCTCCTACGAGCAGTACTTC.

The V gene is TRBV7-3, the J gene TRBJ2-7; 7 bases fit TRBD2. Germline CDR1 SGHTA, CDR2 FQGTGA. This CDR3 contains 13 residues. V was pared by 3 bases and J by 7 bases, with 6 bases of the junction left unmatched. For the CDR3, the DNA is TGTGCCAGCAGCTTGGGGGGGTTGGGTGAGCAGTACTTC. Translation gives CASSLGGLGEQYF.

This chain joins TRBV6-6 and TRBJ2-7, with TRBD1 matching 7 bases. The ends lost 6 bases at V and 2 bases at J; junction bases unmatched: 10. CDR3 length equals 15 residues. The germline V gene has CDR1 MNHNY and CDR2 SVGAGI (reference sequence). The CDR3 coding sequence is TGTGCCAGCAGCCAAAAATCGACAGGGACCTACGAGCAGTACTTC. It specifies CASSQKSTGTYEQYF.

The V gene is TRBV7-4, the J gene TRBJ2-5, with 9 bases aligning to TRBD1. The J call may be wrong; the DNA end is better matched by TRBJ2-7. This CDR3 has 14 amino acids. Germline CDR1 and CDR2: SGHVT and SQSDAQ. CDR3 sequence reads: CAIPEWTGDYEQYF. DNA of the CDR3: TGTGCCATCCCAGAATGGACAGGGGACTACGAGCAGTACTTC.

The J gene is TRBJ2-1, the V gene TRBV5-1; TRBD1 aligns across 7 bases. With 7 bases clipped from V and 8 bases from J, the junction kept 12 bases outside the gene matches. Germline-derived CDR1 and CDR2 are SGHRS and YFSETQ. The CDR3 extends over 14 amino acids. The CDR3 DNA follows: TGCGCCAGCTACCTCGGAGACAGGGAACATGAGCAGTTCTTC. Its protein product is CASYLGDREHEQFF.

The chain uses TRBV5-1 and TRBJ1-2; a possible D gene is TRBD1 (6 bases). CDR1 and CDR2 from the germline V gene are SGHRS and YFSETQ. Trimming removed 4 bases from V and 7 bases from J, with 8 bases in between. The CDR3 sequence is 11 residues long. Written as DNA, the CDR3 is TGCGCCAGCAGCACCAGGGGTGGCTACACCTTC. Its protein is CASSTRGGYTF. The full variable domain, completed using reference TRBV5-1 and TRBJ1-2, is KAGVTQTPRYLIKTRGQQVTLSCSPISGHRSVSWYQQTPGQGLQFLFEYFSETQRNKGNFPGRFSGRQFSNSRSEMNVSTLELGDSALYLCASSTRGGYTFGSGTRLTVV.

The chain uses TRBV4-1 and TRBJ1-1; D call uncertain. The CDR3 is made up of 14 amino acids. Trimming pared 5 bases from V and 4 bases from J, leaving 14 bases between. CDR1 is MGHRA and CDR2 is YSYEKL in the germline V gene. The CDR3: CASSGPLRGTEAFF. CDR3 DNA: TGCGCCAGCAGCGGCCCCCTCCGAGGCACTGAAGCTTTCTTT.

The chain employs TRBV14 and TRBJ2-5; maybe TRBD1 (6 bases). Trimming stripped 6 bases from V and 2 bases from J, with 16 bases between. The germline gives CDR1 SGHDN, CDR2 FVKESK. This CDR3 is 15 amino acids long. Here the CDR3 DNA reads TGTGCCAGCAGTCCTTCCCAACAGGGTCAAGAGACCCAGTACTTC. This gives the protein CASSPSQQGQETQYF.

The chain couples TRBV4-1 to TRBJ1-2, with 12 positions matching TRBD1. Germline CDR1 is MGHRA and CDR2 is YSYEKL. Trimming cost V 2 bases and J 8 bases; bases outside gene matches: 3. The CDR3 extends over 14 amino acids. CDR3 DNA sequence: TGCGCCAGCAGCCAAAGGGGACAGGGGGCGGGCTACACCTTC. It is translated as CASSQRGQGAGYTF.

This clone was seen just once. CDR3 nucleotide sequence: TGCGCCAGCAGCCAAGAGCGCCCCCCCGGGGATACGCAGTATTTT. This sequence encodes CASSQERPPGDTQYF. This chain links TRBV4-1 with TRBJ2-3, with D unclear. There are 15 residues in the CDR3. Germline assignment: CDR1 MGHRA and CDR2 YSYEKL. The V and J ends lost 0 bases and 6 bases respectively, with 13 bases between them.

The gene calls are TRBV6-5 and TRBJ1-1; TRBD1 agrees at 10 bases. The CDR3 is 15 amino acids. V shed 4 bases, J shed 4 bases, and the junction held 6 bases outside the gene matches. Germline V gives CDR1 MNHEY, CDR2 SVGAGI. The CDR3 DNA reads TGTGCCAGCAGTTTTCGGACAGGGGGTGGCACTGAAGCTTTCTTT. Its protein product is CASSFRTGGGTEAFF.

As DNA, the CDR3 is TGTGCCAGCAGCCCCGGGAGGGAGAGGGAAAAACTGTTTTTT. Its protein product is CASSPGREREKLFF. The V call is TRBV7-9, the J call TRBJ1-4; D call uncertain. The CDR3 is 14 amino acids. V was shortened by 5 bases and J by 8 bases, with 15 bases between the two germline ends. In germline, CDR1 is SEHNR, CDR2 FQNEAQ (reference sequence).

The chain links TRBV28 to TRBJ1-1, with a weak D call TRBD1 (5 bases). Deletions cut 1 base from V and 10 bases from J, with 16 bases between. This CDR3 has 14 amino acids. Germline CDR1 and CDR2: MDHEN and SYDVKM. CDR3 sequence (DNA): TGTGCCAGCAGTTTATTCGCCGGGGCGGAAGTAGCTTTCTTT. Its translation: CASSLFAGAEVAFF.

The gene calls are TRBV6-6 and TRBJ1-6; D ambiguous. With 8 bases removed from V and 7 bases from J, the gap between germline ends came to 9 bases. The CDR3 loop spans 12 amino acids. CDR1 MNHNY and CDR2 SVGAGI come from the germline V gene (reference sequence). CDR3 region: CASSRPNSPLHF. The CDR3 region has the DNA TGTGCCAGCTCGAGGCCAAATTCACCCCTCCACTTT.

This CDR3 reads CASSFYRGQGMSRGNQPQHF. CDR3 sequence (DNA): TGTGCCAGCAGCTTCTATCGGGGACAGGGGATGAGTAGAGGCAATCAGCCCCAGCATTTT. This chain uses TRBV11-3 with TRBJ1-5, with 10 bases fitting TRBD1. The CDR3 contains 20 residues. V lost 3 bases and J lost 2; bases outside the gene matches: 16. Germline V gives CDR1 SGHNT, CDR2 YENEEA.

In its sample, this clone was seen a few times. The gene calls are TRBV6-6 and TRBJ1-1; tentatively, D is TRBD1 (6 bases). The germline V gene encodes CDR1 MNHNY and CDR2 SVGAGI (reference sequence). Trimming cost V 6 bases and J 3 bases, with 17 bases left between them. The CDR3 is 15 residues long. The CDR3 DNA reads TGTGCCAGCAGCCCGCGGGGGCTCACTTACACTGAAGCTTTCTTT. Translation gives CASSPRGLTYTEAFF.

The CDR3 DNA is TGTGCCAGCAGCTTAGATGACGGACAGGAAGCTTTCTTT. It is translated as CASSLDDGQEAFF. The J gene is TRBJ1-1, the V gene TRBV11-3; possibly TRBD1 for D (6 bases). Trimming shortened V by 0 bases and J by 8 bases, and 10 bases separated the two germline ends. The V gene's germline CDR1 is SGHNT and CDR2 YENEEA. This CDR3 comprises 13 residues.

The chain links TRBV28 to TRBJ2-7, with 7 bases lining up with TRBD1. V was pared by 5 bases and J by 4 bases, with 8 bases of the junction left unmatched. Germline CDR1 is MDHEN and CDR2 is SYDVKM. The CDR3 length is 14 residues. Written as DNA, the CDR3 is TGTGCCAGCAGTCTTACAGGGGTCAGTTACGAGCAGTACTTC. Residues: CASSLTGVSYEQYF.

The rearrangement joins TRBV15 to TRBJ2-5, with D tentatively TRBD2 (7 bases). CDR3 length equals 14 residues. Germline V lookup: CDR1 LNHNV, CDR2 YYDKDF (reference sequence). V dropped 5 bases and J dropped 7 bases, with 17 bases sitting between them. In nucleotides, the CDR3 is TGTGCCACCAGCTTCGGGGGGCCTAGTGGGACCCAGTACTTC. Translated, it gives CATSFGGPSGTQYF.

The chain has TRBV29-1 and TRBJ2-2; TRBD1 aligns across 8 bases. V trimming: 7 bases; J trimming: 5 bases; junction bases outside the gene matches: 9. CDR1 and CDR2 from the germline V gene are SQVTM and ANQGSEA. This CDR3 is 14 amino acids long. The chain's CDR3 is CSAVGQAQTGELFF. As DNA, the CDR3 is TGCAGCGCTGTGGGACAGGCTCAAACCGGGGAGCTGTTTTTT.

This clone is a singleton in its sample. The V gene is TRBV18, the J gene TRBJ1-1, with 9 bases that match TRBD1. Looked up from germline, CDR1 is KGHSH and CDR2 is LQKENI. CDR3 size: 15 residues. Trimming removed 6 bases from V and 1 base from J; junction bases left unmatched: 6. CDR3 sequence (DNA): TGTGCCAGCTCGGATGGGACAGGGTGGAACACTGAAGCTTTCTTT. Encoded protein: CASSDGTGWNTEAFF.